This T cell receptor (beta chain) was sequenced in a study of shared clonotypes between healthy human individuals. About the study: Three plates each covered CD4 naive and memory; CD8 naive two, CD8 memory one. Points from the study as a whole: Non-shared clonotypes showed lower generation probabilities than clonotypes common to all four donors.

Trimming pared 4 bases from V and 4 bases from J, leaving 25 bases between. Germline CDR1 is LNHDA and CDR2 is SQIVND (reference sequence). The CDR3 length is 19 residues. Assay used: immunoSEQ multiplex PCR; TCRdb lists only in-frame clones, some missing. The sample consists of over 1.5 million clones, around 98% of them appearing once. As to this clone: Its antigen is unidentified.

The donors were all Caucasian adults (living in Nashville, Tennessee). Sequenced sample: naive CD4+ T cells sorted from blood. Subset given: CD45RA+ positively selected. This chain connects TRBV19 to TRBJ2-2, with TRBD2 as a possible D gene (5 bases). The clonotype originates from a man younger than 45 in good health. The CDR3 nucleotides are TGTGCCAGTAGTACCTCCGGGCGGGTCCGGAAATACGGCACCGGGGAGCTGTTTTTT. This codes for CASSTSGRVRKYGTGELFF.